One and the same sample provided the 22 T cell receptor beta chains below, sequenced in a study of cytomegalovirus exposure and HLA in healthy donors. The PCR had 60 Vbeta and 13 Jbeta primers. Assay: immunoSEQ multiplex PCR; the TCRdb copy retains only in-frame clones and omits some. The table shows around 130,000 clones, with around three quarters occurring only once. Sequencing was performed on PBMCs. Receptors were obtained from a man between 18 and 35 years old in good health and CMV-seropositive.

The chain combines TRBV2 with TRBJ1-1; D unresolved. Germline CDR1 reads SNHLY; CDR2 reads FYNNEI. Trimming removed 3 bases from V and 1 base from J, with 6 bases in between. The CDR3 runs to 13 residues. The DNA of the CDR3 is TGTGCCAGCAGTGACCGGGGGAACACTGAAGCTTTCTTT. This codes for CASSDRGNTEAFF.

The V call is TRBV19, the J call TRBJ2-3; possibly TRBD1 for D (6 bases). V was shortened by 6 bases and J by 0 bases, with 10 bases between the two germline ends. Germline V gene data show CDR1 as LNHDA and CDR2 as SQIVND (reference sequence). The length of the CDR3 is 14 residues. CDR3: CASREDRSTDTQYF. The CDR3 DNA reads TGTGCCAGTAGGGAGGACAGAAGCACAGATACGCAGTATTTT.

The sample holds a few counts of this clone. The rearrangement uses TRBV6-4 and TRBJ1-6; 7 bases are a match to TRBD1. CDR3 length: 14 residues. Germline V gene lookup returns CDR1 MRHNA and CDR2 SNTAGT. Germline trimming cut 0 bases from V and 9 bases from J; bases unmatched to any gene: 2. The CDR3 reads CASSDSSGGSPLHF. CDR3 DNA sequence: TGTGCCAGCAGTGACTCGTCAGGGGGTTCACCCCTCCACTTT.

The chain combines TRBV28 with TRBJ1-1; a possible D gene is TRBD1 (6 bases). Per the germline V gene, CDR1 is MDHEN and CDR2 is SYDVKM. Trimming removed 4 bases from V and 10 bases from J, with 19 bases in between. The length of the CDR3 is 14 residues. CDR3: CASSSGTSRARAFF. In DNA form, the CDR3 reads TGTGCCAGCAGTTCCGGGACATCCCGGGCCCGAGCTTTCTTT.

The chain carries TRBV10-3 and TRBJ2-3; no definite D call. The CDR3 covers 14 residues. Germline lookup yields CDR1 ENHRY and CDR2 SYGVKD. Between the trimmed V and J ends, which lost 6 bases and 3 bases, there was a span of 13 bases. The chain's CDR3 is CAISQPAQTDTQYF. Written as DNA, the CDR3 is TGTGCCATCAGCCAACCCGCCCAGACAGATACGCAGTATTTT.

This chain links TRBV6-1 with TRBJ1-5; D is unresolved. This CDR3 has 13 amino acids. Trimming took off 6 bases at V and 4 bases at J, with 10 bases between the two ends. CDR1 and CDR2 (germline): MNHNS, SASEGT. DNA of the CDR3: TGTGCCAGCAGCAGGATATCAAATCAGCCCCAGCATTTT. Protein: CASSRISNQPQHF.

This clone was counted a few times. This chain links TRBV5-1 with TRBJ2-2; the match to TRBD1 covers 9 bases. With 9 bases clipped from V and 4 bases from J, the junction kept 4 bases outside the gene matches. The CDR3 spans 13 residues. Germline assignment: CDR1 SGHRS and CDR2 YFSETQ. The CDR3 DNA is TGCGCCACCTCGACAGGGGGCACCGGGGAGCTGTTTTTT. Its protein is CATSTGGTGELFF.

The V and J genes are TRBV27 and TRBJ2-3; TRBD2 might be the D (6 bases). Germline V gene sequence: CDR1 MNHEY, CDR2 SMNVEV (reference sequence). V lost 1 base and J 0 bases, leaving 8 bases between the germline ends. This CDR3 region has 15 residues. For the CDR3, the DNA is TGTGCCAGCAGTTTATGGGGGACTAGCACAGATACGCAGTATTTT. Encoded protein: CASSLWGTSTDTQYF.

The V gene is TRBV18, the J gene TRBJ2-7; 8 bases are a match to TRBD1. The CDR3 extends over 13 amino acids. The germline V gene encodes CDR1 KGHSH and CDR2 LQKENI. J lost 6 bases, V lost 4 bases, and 5 bases had no gene match. The CDR3 bases are TGTGCCAGCTCACTACAGGGGGGTTTCGAGCAGTACTTC. Its protein is CASSLQGGFEQYF. Variable domain in full (rest from reference TRBV18 and TRBJ2-7): NAGVMQNPRHLVRRRGQEARLRCSPMKGHSHVYWYRQLPEEGLKFMVYLQKENIIDESGMPKERFSAEFPKEGPSILRIQQVVRGDSAAYFCASSLQGGFEQYFGPGTRLTVT.

The count of this clone is one. The rearrangement links TRBV7-9 to TRBJ2-7; 11 nucleotides agree with TRBD2. After removal of 8 bases from V and 1 base from J, the junction contained 10 bases not matched to a gene. CDR1 is SEHNR, CDR2 FQNEAQ, per germline (reference sequence). The CDR3 is 16 residues long. The CDR3 bases are TGTGCCAGCCCGGCAAGAACTAGCGGGGGTTCCTACGAGCAGTACTTC. This codes for CASPARTSGGSYEQYF.

V gene TRBV6-5 combines with J gene TRBJ1-1; 7 bases match TRBD1. The CDR3 loop spans 16 amino acids. Germline V lookup: CDR1 MNHEY, CDR2 SVGAGI. The V segment lost 1 base and the J segment 0 bases; nucleotides outside the gene matches: 5. CDR3 region: CASSYFPTGMNTEAFF. CDR3 sequence (DNA): TGTGCCAGCAGTTACTTCCCGACAGGGATGAACACTGAAGCTTTCTTT.

J is TRBJ1-3 and V is TRBV30, with D unclear. In germline, CDR1 is GTSNPN, CDR2 SVGIG (reference sequence). V gave up 0 bases and J gave up 0 bases, with 6 bases separating them. There are 14 residues in the CDR3. The CDR3 loop reads CAWSVYFSGNTIYF. The CDR3 nucleotides are TGTGCCTGGAGTGTGTACTTCTCTGGAAACACCATATATTTT.

This clone was seen a handful of times. The genes are TRBV28 and TRBJ2-3; 8 bases align to TRBD2. This CDR3 has 15 residues. Germline V lookup: CDR1 MDHEN, CDR2 SYDVKM. The ends lost 6 bases at V and 4 bases at J; junction bases unmatched: 9. The CDR3: CASRDGTSSSDTQYF. The CDR3 nucleotides are TGTGCCAGCAGGGACGGGACTAGTTCGTCAGATACGCAGTATTTT.

The chain uses TRBV10-3 and TRBJ1-1; 9 nucleotides agree with TRBD1. The CDR3 is 14 residues long. Germline CDR1 reads ENHRY; CDR2 reads SYGVKD. The J segment lost 6 bases and the V segment lost 10 bases, leaving 12 bases of the junction unmatched. The CDR3 reads CATRGDRDAAEAFF. DNA for the CDR3: TGTGCCACCCGCGGGGACAGGGATGCCGCTGAAGCTTTCTTT.

V usage is TRBV5-6 and J usage is TRBJ1-5; D might be TRBD1 (5 bases). The V and J ends lost 5 bases and 3 bases respectively, with 12 bases between them. The CDR3 consists of 14 residues. The V gene's germline CDR1 is SGHDT and CDR2 YYEEEE. The CDR3 DNA is TGTGCCAGCAGTTTGAGACAGAACAATCAGCCCCAGCATTTT. Its translation: CASSLRQNNQPQHF.

This chain connects TRBV28 to TRBJ1-1; D remains ambiguous. CDR1 is MDHEN and CDR2 is SYDVKM in the germline V gene. V shed 5 bases and J shed 1 base, with 8 bases lying between them. The CDR3 length is 13 residues. The CDR3 spells CASSAYENTEAFF. CDR3 sequence (DNA): TGTGCCAGCAGTGCCTACGAGAACACTGAAGCTTTCTTT.

This chain uses TRBV19 with TRBJ2-7, with TRBD1 matching 7 bases. The CDR3 has 15 residues. J was trimmed by 3 bases and V by 6 bases; bases with no gene match: 11. The germline CDR1 and CDR2 sequences are LNHDA and SQIVND (reference sequence). CDR3 bases: TGTGCCAGTAGCCCGCTGAAAGGACAGGACTACGAGCAGTACTTC. It is translated as CASSPLKGQDYEQYF.

Notes on this clone: Its ends do not fully match the called genes, so a read error is possible. V is TRBV14 and J is TRBJ2-5; TRBD2 matches at 11 bases. This CDR3 spans 21 amino acids. The germline gives CDR1 SGHDN, CDR2 FVKESK. The CDR3 nucleotides read TGTGCCGGCAGCCAACTCTCCAATCTCCAAGCCCGACTAGCGGGATTAGAGACCCAGTACTTC. Protein: CAGSQLSNLQARLAGLETQYF.

The J gene is TRBJ1-4, the V gene TRBV11-2; D is ambiguous. Germline V gives CDR1 SGHAT, CDR2 FQNNGV. Trimming cost V 1 base and J 4 bases, with 13 bases left between them. The CDR3 extends over 16 amino acids. The CDR3 coding sequence is TGTGCCAGCAGCTTAGTTGCGGGCCTATTTAATGAAAAACTGTTTTTT. As protein: CASSLVAGLFNEKLFF.

CDR3 region: CASSYLRRDTEAFF. In nucleotides, the CDR3 is TGTGCCAGCAGTTACTTAAGGCGGGACACTGAAGCTTTCTTT. This chain joins TRBV6-6 and TRBJ1-1; D not certain. Germline V gene sequence: CDR1 MNHNY, CDR2 SVGAGI (reference sequence). The CDR3 loop spans 14 amino acids. Trimming removed 1 base from V and 3 bases from J, with 9 bases in between.

The rearrangement joins TRBV27 to TRBJ2-7, with 8 bases identical to TRBD1. Germline V gene sequence: CDR1 MNHEY, CDR2 SMNVEV (reference sequence). The CDR3 totals 13 residues. V shed 4 bases and J 5 bases; nucleotides not matched to a gene: 4. CDR3 DNA: TGTGCCAGCAGTTGGACAGGGAGGAACGAGCAGTACTTC. This translates into CASSWTGRNEQYF.

A single count supports this clone. The chain carries TRBV28 and TRBJ1-2, with 7 bases lining up with TRBD1. The germline CDR1 and CDR2 sequences are MDHEN and SYDVKM. J lost 4 bases, V lost 4 bases, and 12 bases had no gene match. CDR3 length: 16 residues. CDR3 in DNA: TGTGCCAGCAGTTCCCTCCCGACAGGGAGCCTCTATGGCTACACCTTC. Its protein is CASSSLPTGSLYGYTF.